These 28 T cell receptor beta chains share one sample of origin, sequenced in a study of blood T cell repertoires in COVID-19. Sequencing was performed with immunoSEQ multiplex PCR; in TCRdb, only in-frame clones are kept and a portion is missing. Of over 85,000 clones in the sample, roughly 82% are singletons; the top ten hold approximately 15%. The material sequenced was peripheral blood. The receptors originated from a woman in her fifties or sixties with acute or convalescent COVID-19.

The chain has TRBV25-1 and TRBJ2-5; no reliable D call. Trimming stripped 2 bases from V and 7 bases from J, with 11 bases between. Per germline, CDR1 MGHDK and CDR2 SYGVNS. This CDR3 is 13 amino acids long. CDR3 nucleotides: TGTGCCAGCAGTGAAGGGCCACTCGGGACCCAGTACTTC. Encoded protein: CASSEGPLGTQYF.

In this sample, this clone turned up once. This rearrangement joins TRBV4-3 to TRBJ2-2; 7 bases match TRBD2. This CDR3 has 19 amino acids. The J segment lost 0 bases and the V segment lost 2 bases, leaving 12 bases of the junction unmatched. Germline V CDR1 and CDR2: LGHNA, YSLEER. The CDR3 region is CASSQPPRGVLSNTGELFF. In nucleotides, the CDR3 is TGCGCCAGCAGCCAACCCCCCCGGGGGGTACTATCGAACACCGGGGAGCTGTTTTTT.

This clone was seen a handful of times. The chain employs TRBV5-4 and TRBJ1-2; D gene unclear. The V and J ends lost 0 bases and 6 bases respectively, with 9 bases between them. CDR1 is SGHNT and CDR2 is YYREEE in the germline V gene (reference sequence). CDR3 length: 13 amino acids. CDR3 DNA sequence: TGTGCCAGCAGCTTGGGAGACGGGGATGGCTACACCTTC. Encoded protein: CASSLGDGDGYTF.

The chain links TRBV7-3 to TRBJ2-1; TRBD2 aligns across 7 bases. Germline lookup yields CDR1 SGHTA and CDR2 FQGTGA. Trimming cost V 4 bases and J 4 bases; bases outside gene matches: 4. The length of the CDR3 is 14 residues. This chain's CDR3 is CASSWSSGYNEQFF. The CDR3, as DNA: TGTGCCAGCAGCTGGTCTAGCGGATACAATGAGCAGTTCTTC. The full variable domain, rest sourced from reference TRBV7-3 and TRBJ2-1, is GAGVSQTPSNKVTEKGKYVELRCDPISGHTALYWYRQSLGQGPEFLIYFQGTGAADDSGLPNDRFFAVRPEGSVSTLKIQRTERGDSAVYLCASSWSSGYNEQFFGPGTRLTVL.

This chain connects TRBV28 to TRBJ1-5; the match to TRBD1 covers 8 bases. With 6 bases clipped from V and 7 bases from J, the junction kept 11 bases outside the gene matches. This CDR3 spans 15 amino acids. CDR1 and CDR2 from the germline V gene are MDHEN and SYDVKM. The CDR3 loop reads CASSLRTGTGQPQHF. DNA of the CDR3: TGTGCCAGCAGCCTAAGGACAGGGACGGGGCAGCCCCAGCATTTT.

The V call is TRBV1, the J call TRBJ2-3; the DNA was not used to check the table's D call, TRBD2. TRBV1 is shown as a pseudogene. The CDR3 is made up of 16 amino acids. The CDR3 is CTSSKGAGGAADTQYF. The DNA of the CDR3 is TGCACCAGCAGCAAAGGGGCGGGGGGGGCCGCAGATACGCAGTATTTT.

CDR3 protein: CASSKSGDLMDTQYF. CDR3 nucleotides: TGTGCCAGCAGTAAATCGGGGGACCTCATGGATACGCAGTATTTT. This chain uses TRBV28 with TRBJ2-3, with D possibly matching TRBD2 (6 bases). CDR1 is MDHEN, CDR2 SYDVKM, per germline. V was trimmed by 5 bases and J by 6 bases, leaving 18 bases between them. CDR3 size: 15 residues.

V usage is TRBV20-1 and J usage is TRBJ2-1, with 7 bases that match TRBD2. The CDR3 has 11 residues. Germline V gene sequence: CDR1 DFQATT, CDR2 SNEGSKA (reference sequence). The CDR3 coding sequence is TGCGGCGGGGGTTCCTACAATGAGCAGTTCTTC. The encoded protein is CGGGSYNEQFF.

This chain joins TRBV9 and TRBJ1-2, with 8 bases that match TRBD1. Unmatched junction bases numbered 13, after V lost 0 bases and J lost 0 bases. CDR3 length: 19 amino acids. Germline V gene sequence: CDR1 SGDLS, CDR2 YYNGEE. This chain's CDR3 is CASSVGSNNLTGANYGYTF. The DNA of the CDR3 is TGTGCCAGCAGCGTAGGTAGTAATAATCTGACAGGGGCTAACTATGGCTACACCTTC.

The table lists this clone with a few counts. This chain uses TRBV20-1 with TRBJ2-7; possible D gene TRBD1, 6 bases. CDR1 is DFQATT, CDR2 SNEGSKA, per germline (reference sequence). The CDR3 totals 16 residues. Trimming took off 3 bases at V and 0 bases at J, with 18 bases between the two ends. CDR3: CSASGNALDSSYEQYF. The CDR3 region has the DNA TGCAGTGCTAGTGGAAACGCACTGGACAGCTCCTACGAGCAGTACTTC.

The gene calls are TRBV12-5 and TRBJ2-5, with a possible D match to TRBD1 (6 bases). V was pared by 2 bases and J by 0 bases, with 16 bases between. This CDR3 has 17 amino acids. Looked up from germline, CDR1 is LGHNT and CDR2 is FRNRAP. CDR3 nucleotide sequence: TGTGCTAGTGGTTTGCCCTCCGGGACACCCTACCAAGAGACCCAGTACTTC. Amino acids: CASGLPSGTPYQETQYF. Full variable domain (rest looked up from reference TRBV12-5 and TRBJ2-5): DARVTQTPRHKVTEMGQEVTMRCQPILGHNTVFWYRQTMMQGLELLAYFRNRAPLDDSGMPKDRFSAEMPDATLATLKIQPSEPRDSAVYFCASGLPSGTPYQETQYFGPGTRLLVL.

The CDR3 loop is CSAETSGGAGEQFF. The CDR3 bases are TGCAGCGCCGAGACTAGCGGGGGGGCCGGGGAGCAGTTCTTC. The rearrangement links TRBV29-1 to TRBJ2-1, with 14 bases that match TRBD2. The CDR3 has 14 residues. Losses at the gene ends were 7 bases for V and 10 bases for J; bases not matched to a gene: 9. Germline V CDR1 and CDR2: SQVTM, ANQGSEA.

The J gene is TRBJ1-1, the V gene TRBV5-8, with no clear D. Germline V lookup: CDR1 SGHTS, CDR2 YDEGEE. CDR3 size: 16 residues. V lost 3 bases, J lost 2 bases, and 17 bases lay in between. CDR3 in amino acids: CASSSGVGRGNTEAFF. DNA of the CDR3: TGTGCCAGCAGCTCCGGGGTAGGACGGGGAAACACTGAAGCTTTCTTT.

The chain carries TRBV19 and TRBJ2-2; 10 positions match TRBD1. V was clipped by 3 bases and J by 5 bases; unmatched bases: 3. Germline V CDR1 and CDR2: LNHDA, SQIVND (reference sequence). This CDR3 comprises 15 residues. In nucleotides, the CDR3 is TGTGCCAGTAGTATTGGGACAGGGGCAACCGGGGAGCTGTTTTTT. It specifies CASSIGTGATGELFF.

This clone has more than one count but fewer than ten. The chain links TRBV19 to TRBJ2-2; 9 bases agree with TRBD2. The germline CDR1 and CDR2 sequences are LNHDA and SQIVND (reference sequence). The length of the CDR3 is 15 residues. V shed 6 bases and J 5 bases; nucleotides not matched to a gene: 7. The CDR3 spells CASRLAGTGTGELFF. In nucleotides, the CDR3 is TGTGCCAGTAGGCTAGCGGGGACGGGGACCGGGGAGCTGTTTTTT.

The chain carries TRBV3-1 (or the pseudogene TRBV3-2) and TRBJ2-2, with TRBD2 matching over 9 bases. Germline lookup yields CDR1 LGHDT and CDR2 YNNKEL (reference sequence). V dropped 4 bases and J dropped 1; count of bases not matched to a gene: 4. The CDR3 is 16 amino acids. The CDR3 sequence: CASSREAGGNTGELFF. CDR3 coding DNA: TGTGCCAGCAGCCGAGAAGCGGGGGGGAACACCGGGGAGCTGTTTTTT.

CDR3 protein: CASGHGGMLTKNIQYF. CDR3 in DNA: TGTGCCAGTGGCCACGGGGGGATGTTAACCAAAAACATTCAGTACTTC. The genes are TRBV19 and TRBJ2-4, with 7 bases that match TRBD2. This CDR3 contains 16 residues. Germline CDR1 is LNHDA and CDR2 is SQIVND (reference sequence). V lost 8 bases, J lost 2 bases, and 12 bases stayed unmatched.

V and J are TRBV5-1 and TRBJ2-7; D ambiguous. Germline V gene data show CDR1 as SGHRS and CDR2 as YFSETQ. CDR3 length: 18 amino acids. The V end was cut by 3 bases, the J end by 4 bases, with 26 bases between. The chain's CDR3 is CASSSVPFESTSKYEQYF. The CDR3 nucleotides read TGCGCCAGCAGCTCCGTCCCCTTTGAGTCCACTTCGAAATACGAGCAGTACTTC.

The CDR3 DNA is TGTGCCAGCAGCCACGGGGACAGGGGTCGGTGGGAGACCCAGTACTTC. It translates to CASSHGDRGRWETQYF. The chain employs TRBV14 and TRBJ2-5; 10 nucleotides match TRBD1. CDR1 and CDR2 (germline): SGHDN, FVKESK. The junction had 9 bases not matched to a gene; V was cut back by 3 bases and J by 5 bases. This CDR3 is built from 16 residues.

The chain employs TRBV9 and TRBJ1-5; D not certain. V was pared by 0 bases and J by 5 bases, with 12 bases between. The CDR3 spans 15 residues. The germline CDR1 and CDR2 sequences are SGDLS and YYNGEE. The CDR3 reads CASSVGGLVDQPQHF. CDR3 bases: TGTGCCAGCAGCGTAGGAGGGCTGGTCGATCAGCCCCAGCATTTT.

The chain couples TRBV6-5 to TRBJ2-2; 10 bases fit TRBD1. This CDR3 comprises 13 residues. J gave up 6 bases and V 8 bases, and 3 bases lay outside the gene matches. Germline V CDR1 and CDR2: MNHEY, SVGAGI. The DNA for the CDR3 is TGTGCCAGCCGGGACAGGGGAGCCGGGGAGCTGTTTTTT. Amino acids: CASRDRGAGELFF.

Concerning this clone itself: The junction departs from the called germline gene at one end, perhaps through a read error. CDR3 DNA sequence: TGTGCTAGCAGCCGGTCAGGGGGCACAGATACGCAGTATTTT. Its protein product is CASSRSGGTDTQYF. This sequence joins TRBV7-7 and TRBJ2-3; possibly TRBD1 for D (6 bases). The germline V gene has CDR1 SSHAT and CDR2 FNYEAQ (reference sequence). The length of the CDR3 is 14 residues.

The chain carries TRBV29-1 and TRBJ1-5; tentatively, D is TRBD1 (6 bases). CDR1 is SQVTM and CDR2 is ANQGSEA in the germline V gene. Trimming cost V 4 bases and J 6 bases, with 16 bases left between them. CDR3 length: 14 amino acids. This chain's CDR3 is CSVADGTGIQPQHF. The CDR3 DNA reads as TGCAGCGTTGCGGATGGCACAGGGATTCAGCCCCAGCATTTT.

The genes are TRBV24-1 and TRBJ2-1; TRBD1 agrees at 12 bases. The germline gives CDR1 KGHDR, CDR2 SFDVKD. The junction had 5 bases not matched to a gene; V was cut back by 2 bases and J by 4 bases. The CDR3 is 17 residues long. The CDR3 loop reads CATSDSQGQGAYNEQFF. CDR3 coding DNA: TGTGCCACCAGTGATTCCCAGGGACAGGGGGCTTACAATGAGCAGTTCTTC.

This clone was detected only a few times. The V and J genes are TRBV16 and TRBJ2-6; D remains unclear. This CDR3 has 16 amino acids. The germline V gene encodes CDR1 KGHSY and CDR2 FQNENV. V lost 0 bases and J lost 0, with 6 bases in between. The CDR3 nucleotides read TGTGCCAGCAGCCAATCTAGATCCTCTGGGGCCAACGTCCTGACTTTC. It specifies CASSQSRSSGANVLTF.

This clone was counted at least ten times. This chain's CDR3 is CSVWGLNTGELFF. As DNA, the CDR3 is TGCAGCGTCTGGGGACTTAACACCGGGGAGCTGTTTTTT. J is TRBJ2-2 and V is TRBV29-1; D is possibly TRBD2 (6 bases). The V gene's germline CDR1 is SQVTM and CDR2 ANQGSEA. V was trimmed by 6 bases and J by 2 bases, leaving 10 bases between them. The CDR3 sequence is 13 residues long.

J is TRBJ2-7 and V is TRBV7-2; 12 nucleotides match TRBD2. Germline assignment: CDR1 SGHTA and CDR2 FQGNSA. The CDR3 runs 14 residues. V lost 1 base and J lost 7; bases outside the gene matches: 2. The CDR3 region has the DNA TGTGCCAGCAGCTTAGAACTAGCGGGGGGTGAGCAGTACTTC. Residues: CASSLELAGGEQYF.

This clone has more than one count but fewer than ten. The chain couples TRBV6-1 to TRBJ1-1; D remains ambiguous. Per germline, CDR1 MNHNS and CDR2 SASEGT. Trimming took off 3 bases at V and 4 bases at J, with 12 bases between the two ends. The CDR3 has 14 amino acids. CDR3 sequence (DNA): TGTGCCAGCAGTGATTGGGAGATGGGCACTGAAGCTTTCTTT. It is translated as CASSDWEMGTEAFF.